Described below is a single TCR beta chain sequence and its context. Germline loops: CDR1 SGHRS, CDR2 YFSETQ. The CDR3 totals 15 residues. With 0 bases removed from V and 0 bases from J, the gap between germline ends came to 7 bases. The source of the sample is a study of CD8 T cells in ankylosing spondylitis. TCRdb recomputed calls from the 5' RACE reads with MiXCR, one row per CDR3 protein. The sample lists 250,000 to 300,000 distinct CDR3 sequences, around 20% occurring once. The specimen was blood, either unsorted or a sorted T cell fraction (not recorded which). The chain combines TRBV5-1 with TRBJ2-1; weak D call: TRBD2 (5 bases). The origin of this receptor is a male donor with ankylosing spondylitis or in good health (not recorded which). CDR3 sequence (DNA): TGCGCCAGCAGCTTGGCGGGAAACTCCTACAATGAGCAGTTCTTC. Residues: CASSLAGNSYNEQFF.